The clone carrying this T cell receptor (beta chain) was detected once. The data were taken from a study of T cell responses to AZD1222 COVID-19 vaccine. Measured with immunoSEQ multiplex PCR; TCRdb has only the in-frame clones, and not every one. The repertoire has 150,000 to 200,000 clones, 75% to 90% of them found once; the top ten carry roughly 4%. The input for sequencing was peripheral blood, taken 28 days after the second dose of the MenACWY control vaccine. The origin of this receptor is an adult who received the MenACWY meningococcal vaccine as a control.

The CDR3 coding sequence is TGTGCCAGCAGCCCGGGACAGCCCCACGAGCAGTACTTC. This gives the protein CASSPGQPHEQYF. This chain joins TRBV7-2 and TRBJ2-7; 7 nucleotides match TRBD1. V lost 5 bases and J lost 5; bases outside the gene matches: 6. There are 13 residues in the CDR3. From germline, CDR1 is SGHTA and CDR2 FQGNSA.